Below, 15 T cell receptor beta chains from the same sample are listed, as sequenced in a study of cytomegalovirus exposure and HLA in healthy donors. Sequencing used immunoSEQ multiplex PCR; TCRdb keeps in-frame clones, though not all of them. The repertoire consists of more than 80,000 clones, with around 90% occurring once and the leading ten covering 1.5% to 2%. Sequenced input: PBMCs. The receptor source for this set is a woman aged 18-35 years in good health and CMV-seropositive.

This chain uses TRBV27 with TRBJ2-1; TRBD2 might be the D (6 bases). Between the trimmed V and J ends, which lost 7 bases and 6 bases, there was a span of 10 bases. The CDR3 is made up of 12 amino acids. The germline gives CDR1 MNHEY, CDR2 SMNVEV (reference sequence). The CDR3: CASTGGSNEQFF. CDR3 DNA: TGTGCCAGCACCGGGGGAAGCAATGAGCAGTTCTTC.

Written as DNA, the CDR3 is TGTGCCAGCAGTGAAGGGGTGGGCACAGATACGCAGTATTTT. Protein sequence: CASSEGVGTDTQYF. V and J are TRBV7-2 and TRBJ2-3; a possible D gene is TRBD1 (5 bases). V lost 6 bases to trimming and J lost 1 base, with 11 bases between them. The length of the CDR3 is 14 residues. Germline V gene data show CDR1 as SGHTA and CDR2 as FQGNSA.

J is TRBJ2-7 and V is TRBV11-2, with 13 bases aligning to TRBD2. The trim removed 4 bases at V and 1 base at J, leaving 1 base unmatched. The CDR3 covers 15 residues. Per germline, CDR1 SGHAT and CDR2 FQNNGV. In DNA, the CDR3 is TGTGCCAGCAGCTGGACTAGCGGGGGTTCCTACGAGCAGTACTTC. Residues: CASSWTSGGSYEQYF.

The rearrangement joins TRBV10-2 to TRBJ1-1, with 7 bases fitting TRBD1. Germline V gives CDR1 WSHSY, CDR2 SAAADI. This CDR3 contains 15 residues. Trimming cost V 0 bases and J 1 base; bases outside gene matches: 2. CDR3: CASSESQGRNTEAFF. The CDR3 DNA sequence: TGCGCCAGCAGTGAGTCACAGGGGAGGAACACTGAAGCTTTCTTT.

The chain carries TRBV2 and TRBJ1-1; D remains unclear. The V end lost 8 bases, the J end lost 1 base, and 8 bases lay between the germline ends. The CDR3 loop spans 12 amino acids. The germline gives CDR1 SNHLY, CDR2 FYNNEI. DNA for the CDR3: TGTGCCAGCTATCAGTGGAACACTGAAGCTTTCTTT. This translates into CASYQWNTEAFF.

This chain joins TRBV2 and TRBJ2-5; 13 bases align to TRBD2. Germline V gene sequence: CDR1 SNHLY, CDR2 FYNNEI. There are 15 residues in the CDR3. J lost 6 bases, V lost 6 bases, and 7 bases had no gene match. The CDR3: CASSLGTSGAKTQYF. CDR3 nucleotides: TGTGCCAGCAGCTTGGGGACTAGCGGGGCAAAGACCCAGTACTTC. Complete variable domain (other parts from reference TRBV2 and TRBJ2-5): EPEVTQTPSHQVTQMGQEVILRCVPISNHLYFYWYRQILGQKVEFLVSFYNNEISEKSEIFDDQFSVERPDGSNFTLKIRSTKLEDSAMYFCASSLGTSGAKTQYFGPGTRLLVL.

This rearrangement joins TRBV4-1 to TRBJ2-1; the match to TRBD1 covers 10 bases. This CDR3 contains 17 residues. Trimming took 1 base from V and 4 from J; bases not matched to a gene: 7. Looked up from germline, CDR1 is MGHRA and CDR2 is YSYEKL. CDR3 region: CASSQVYGTGEYNEQFF. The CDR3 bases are TGCGCCAGCAGCCAAGTATACGGGACAGGGGAATACAATGAGCAGTTCTTC.

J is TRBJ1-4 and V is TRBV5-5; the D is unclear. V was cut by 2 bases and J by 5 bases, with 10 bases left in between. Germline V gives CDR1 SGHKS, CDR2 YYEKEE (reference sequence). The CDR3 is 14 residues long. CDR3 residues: CASSFMAENEKLFF. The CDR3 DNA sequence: TGTGCCAGCAGCTTTATGGCAGAAAATGAAAAACTGTTTTTT.

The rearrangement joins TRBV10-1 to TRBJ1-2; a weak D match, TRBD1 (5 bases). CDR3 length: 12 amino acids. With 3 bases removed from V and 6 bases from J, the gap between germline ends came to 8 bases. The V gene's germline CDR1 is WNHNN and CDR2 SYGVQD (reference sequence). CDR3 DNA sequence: TGCGCCAGCAGTGACTCGGGGGATGGCTACACCTTC. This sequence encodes CASSDSGDGYTF.

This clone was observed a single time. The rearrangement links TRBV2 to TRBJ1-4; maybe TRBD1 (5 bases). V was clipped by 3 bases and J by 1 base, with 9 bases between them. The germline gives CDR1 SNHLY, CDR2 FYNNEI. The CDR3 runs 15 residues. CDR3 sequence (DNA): TGTGCCAGCAGTGACAGGGCAAAAACTAATGAAAAACTGTTTTTT. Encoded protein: CASSDRAKTNEKLFF.

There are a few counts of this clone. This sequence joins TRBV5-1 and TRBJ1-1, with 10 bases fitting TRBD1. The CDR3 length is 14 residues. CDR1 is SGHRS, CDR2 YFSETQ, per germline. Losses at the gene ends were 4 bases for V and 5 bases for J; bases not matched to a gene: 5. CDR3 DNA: TGCGCCAGCAGCACGACAGGGGGCGAGACTGAAGCTTTCTTT. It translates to CASSTTGGETEAFF.

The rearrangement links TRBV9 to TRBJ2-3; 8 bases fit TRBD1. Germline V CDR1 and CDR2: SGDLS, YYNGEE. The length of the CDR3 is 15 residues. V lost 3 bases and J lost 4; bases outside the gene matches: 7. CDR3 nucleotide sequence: TGTGCCAGCAGCGCCAACGGACAGGGCCCAGATACGCAGTATTTT. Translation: CASSANGQGPDTQYF.

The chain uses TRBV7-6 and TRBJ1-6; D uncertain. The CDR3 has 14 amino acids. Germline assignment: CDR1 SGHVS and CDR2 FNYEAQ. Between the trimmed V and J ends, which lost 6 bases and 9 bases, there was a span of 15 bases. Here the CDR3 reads CASSLQRLGSPLHF. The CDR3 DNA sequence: TGTGCCAGCAGTTTACAGCGCCTCGGTTCACCCCTCCACTTT.

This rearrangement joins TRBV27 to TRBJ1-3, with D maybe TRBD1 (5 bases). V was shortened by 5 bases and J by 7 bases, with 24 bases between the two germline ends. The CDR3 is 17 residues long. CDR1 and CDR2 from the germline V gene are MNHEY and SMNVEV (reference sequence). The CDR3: CASSPKPGTGARNTIYF. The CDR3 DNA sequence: TGTGCCAGCAGTCCGAAACCGGGGACTGGGGCGCGGAACACCATATATTTT.

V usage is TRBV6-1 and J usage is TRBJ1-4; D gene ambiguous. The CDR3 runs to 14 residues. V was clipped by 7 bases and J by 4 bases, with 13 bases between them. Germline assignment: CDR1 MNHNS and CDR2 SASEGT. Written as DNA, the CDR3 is TGTGCCAGCACCCGATGGGGAGTTAATGAAAAACTGTTTTTT. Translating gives CASTRWGVNEKLFF.